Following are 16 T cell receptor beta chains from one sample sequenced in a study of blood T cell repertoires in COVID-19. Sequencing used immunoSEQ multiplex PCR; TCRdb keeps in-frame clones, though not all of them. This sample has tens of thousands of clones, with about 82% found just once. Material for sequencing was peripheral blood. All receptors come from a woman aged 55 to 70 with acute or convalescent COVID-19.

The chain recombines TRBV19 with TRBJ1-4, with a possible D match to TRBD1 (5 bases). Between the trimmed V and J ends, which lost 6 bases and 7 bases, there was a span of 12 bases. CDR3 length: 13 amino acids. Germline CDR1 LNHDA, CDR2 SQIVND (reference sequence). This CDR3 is CASSPGLSEKLFF. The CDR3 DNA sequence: TGTGCCAGTAGCCCGGGACTTAGTGAAAAACTGTTTTTT.

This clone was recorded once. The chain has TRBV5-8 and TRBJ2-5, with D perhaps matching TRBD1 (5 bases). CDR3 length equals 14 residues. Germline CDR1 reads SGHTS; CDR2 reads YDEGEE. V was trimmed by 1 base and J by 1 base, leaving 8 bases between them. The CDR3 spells CASSLTGPQETQYF. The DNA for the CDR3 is TGTGCCAGCAGCTTGACAGGTCCCCAAGAGACCCAGTACTTC.

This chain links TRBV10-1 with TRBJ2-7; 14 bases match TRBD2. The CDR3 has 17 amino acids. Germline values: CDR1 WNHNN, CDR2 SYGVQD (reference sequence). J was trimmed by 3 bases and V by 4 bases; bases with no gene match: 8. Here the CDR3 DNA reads TGCGCCAGCAGTGCAGTGACTAGCGGGAGGGCTAACTACGAGCAGTACTTC. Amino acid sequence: CASSAVTSGRANYEQYF.

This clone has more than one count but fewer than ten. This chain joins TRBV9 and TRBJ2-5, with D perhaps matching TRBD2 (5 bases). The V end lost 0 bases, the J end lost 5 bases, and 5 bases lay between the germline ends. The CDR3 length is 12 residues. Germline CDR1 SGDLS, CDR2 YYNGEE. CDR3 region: CASSVGEETQYF. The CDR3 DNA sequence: TGTGCCAGCAGCGTAGGGGAGGAGACCCAGTACTTC.

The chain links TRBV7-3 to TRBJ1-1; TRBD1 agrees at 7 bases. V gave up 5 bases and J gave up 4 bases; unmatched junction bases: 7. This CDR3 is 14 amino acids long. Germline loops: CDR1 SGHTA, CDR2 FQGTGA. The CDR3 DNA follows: TGTGCCAGCAGCCCAAACCGACAGGGCACTGAAGCTTTCTTT. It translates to CASSPNRQGTEAFF.

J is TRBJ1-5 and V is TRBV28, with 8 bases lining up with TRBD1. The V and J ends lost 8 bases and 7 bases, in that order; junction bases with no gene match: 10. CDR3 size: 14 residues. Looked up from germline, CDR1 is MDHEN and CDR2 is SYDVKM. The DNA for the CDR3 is TGTGCCAGCTCAACAGGGGGGGCTCAACAGCCCCAGCATTTT. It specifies CASSTGGAQQPQHF.

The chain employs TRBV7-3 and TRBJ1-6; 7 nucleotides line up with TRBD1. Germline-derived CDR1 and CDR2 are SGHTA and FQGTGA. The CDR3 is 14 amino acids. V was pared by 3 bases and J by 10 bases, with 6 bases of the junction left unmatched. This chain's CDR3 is CASSFTGVNSPLHF. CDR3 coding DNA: TGTGCCAGCAGCTTTACAGGGGTAAACTCACCCCTCCACTTT.

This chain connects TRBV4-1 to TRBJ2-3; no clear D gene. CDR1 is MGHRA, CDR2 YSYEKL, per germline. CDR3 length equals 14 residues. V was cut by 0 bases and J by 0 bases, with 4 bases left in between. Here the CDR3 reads CASSQDPSTDTQYF. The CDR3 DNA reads TGCGCCAGCAGCCAAGATCCTAGCACAGATACGCAGTATTTT.

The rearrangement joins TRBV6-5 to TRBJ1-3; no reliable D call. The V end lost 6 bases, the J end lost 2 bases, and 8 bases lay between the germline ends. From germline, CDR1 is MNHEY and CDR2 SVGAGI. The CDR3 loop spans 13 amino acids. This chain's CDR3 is CASSPPPGNTIYF. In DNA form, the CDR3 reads TGTGCCAGCAGCCCCCCTCCTGGAAACACCATATATTTT.

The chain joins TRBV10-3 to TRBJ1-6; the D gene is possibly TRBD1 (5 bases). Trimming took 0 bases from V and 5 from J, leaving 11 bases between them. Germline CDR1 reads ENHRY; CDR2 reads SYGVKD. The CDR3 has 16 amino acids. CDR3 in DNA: TGTGCCATCAGTGAGTCCGCAGGGCTTAATAATTCACCCCTCCACTTT. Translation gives CAISESAGLNNSPLHF.

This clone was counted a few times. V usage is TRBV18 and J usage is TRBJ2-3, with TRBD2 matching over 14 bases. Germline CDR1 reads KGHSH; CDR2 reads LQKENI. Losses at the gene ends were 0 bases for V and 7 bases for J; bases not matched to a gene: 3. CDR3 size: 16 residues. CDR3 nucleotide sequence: TGTGCCAGCTCACCACCGGGACTAGCGGGAGAGAATACGCAGTATTTT. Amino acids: CASSPPGLAGENTQYF.

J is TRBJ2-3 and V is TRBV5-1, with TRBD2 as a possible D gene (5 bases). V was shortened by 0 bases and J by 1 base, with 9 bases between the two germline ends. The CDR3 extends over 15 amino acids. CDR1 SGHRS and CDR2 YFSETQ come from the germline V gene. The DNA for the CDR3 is TGCGCCAGCAGCTTGGACTTCGGGGGCACAGATACGCAGTATTTT. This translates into CASSLDFGGTDTQYF. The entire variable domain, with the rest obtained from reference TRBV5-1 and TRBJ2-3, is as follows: KAGVTQTPRYLIKTRGQQVTLSCSPISGHRSVSWYQQTPGQGLQFLFEYFSETQRNKGNFPGRFSGRQFSNSRSEMNVSTLELGDSALYLCASSLDFGGTDTQYFGPGTRLTVL.

The CDR3 nucleotides are TGTGCCAGCAGCTTATCCCACCTCAACAGGGATGGCTACACCTTC. Its protein product is CASSLSHLNRDGYTF. This rearrangement joins TRBV7-2 to TRBJ1-2, with D tentatively TRBD1 (6 bases). The V and J ends lost 2 bases and 6 bases respectively, with 16 bases between them. Per the germline V gene, CDR1 is SGHTA and CDR2 is FQGNSA. This CDR3 has 15 residues.

This CDR3 is CASSRPVGGPGANVLTF. For the CDR3, the DNA is TGTGCCAGCAGCCGCCCCGTCGGGGGGCCTGGGGCCAACGTCCTGACTTTC. The chain uses TRBV6-2 or TRBV6-3 and TRBJ2-6; the D gene is possibly TRBD2 (7 bases). V lost 6 bases and J 2 bases, leaving 17 bases between the germline ends. The CDR3 is 17 residues long. Germline CDR1 is MNHEY and CDR2 is SVGEGT.

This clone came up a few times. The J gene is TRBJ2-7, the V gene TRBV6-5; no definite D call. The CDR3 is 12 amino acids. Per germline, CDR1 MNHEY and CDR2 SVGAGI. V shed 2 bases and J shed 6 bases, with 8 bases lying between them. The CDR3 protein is CASSYARGEQYF. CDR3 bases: TGTGCCAGCAGTTACGCGCGAGGCGAGCAGTACTTC.

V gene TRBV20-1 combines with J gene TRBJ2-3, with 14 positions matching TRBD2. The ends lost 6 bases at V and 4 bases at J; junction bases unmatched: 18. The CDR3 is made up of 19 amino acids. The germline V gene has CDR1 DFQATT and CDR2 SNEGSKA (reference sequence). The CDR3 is CSASGSGTSGSTIPDTQYF. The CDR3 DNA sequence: TGCAGTGCCAGTGGATCCGGGACTAGCGGGAGCACGATCCCAGATACGCAGTATTTT.